This T cell receptor (beta chain) was identified during a study of early T cells in non-severe SARS-CoV-2 infection. Study at large: Unsorted whole blood bulk RNA was sequenced, with unpaired chains.

Each cDNA molecule carried a unique molecular identifier. TCRdb processed the 5' RACE reads anew with MiXCR; each CDR3 protein has one entry. The repertoire includes tens of thousands of distinct CDR3 sequences, roughly 6.6% of them detected once, and 2.5% to 3% sits in the top ten. The CDR3 totals 14 residues. V lost 6 bases to trimming and J lost 3 bases, with 11 bases between them. This clonotype occurred many times. Its antigen is unknown. Whole-study results and caveats: Private and CD4 specificities were missed by VDJdb matching, skewed to anti-spike CD8.

The sample comprised whole blood. The receptor's source is an adult who was a healthcare worker with PCR-confirmed SARS-CoV-2 infection or an uninfected control (not recorded which). The chain couples TRBV12-3 or TRBV12-4 to TRBJ2-2; D gene uncertain. The DNA of the CDR3 is TGTGCCAGCAGCCTGGACCAGCACACCGGGGAGCTGTTTTTT. It yields the protein CASSLDQHTGELFF.